This is a list of T cell receptor beta chains from one sample in a study of T cell repertoires in cytomegalovirus infection. The antigens for these receptors are not known. TCRdb analysed the reads with MiXCR anew, one entry per CDR3 protein. Of some 480,000 distinct CDR3 sequences in the sample, 30% to 40% were seen once. The specimen was cultured PBMCs, collected from culture after CMV antigen stimulation. These receptors all stem from a human donor in good health (CMV status not recorded). Some clones in this sample may be carry-over from other donors' samples. CDR3s include the opening cysteine and the closing phenylalanine or tryptophan. The D gene is left open where the match is weak. Not every row has a clone size; where given, it reads once, few, many or a size class.

clone size	V gene	J gene	D gene	CDR3 protein	CDR3 DNA
-	TRBV7-3	TRBJ2-3	TRBD2	CASSLFSGRDTQYF	TGTGCCAGCAGCTTATTTAGCGGGAGAGATACGCAGTATTTT
-	TRBV20-1	TRBJ2-3	TRBD2	CSARDTLGAGVIDTQYF	TGCAGTGCTAGAGATACTCTAGGAGCGGGAGTTATAGATACGCAGTATTTT
-	TRBV6-2/TRBV6-3	TRBJ2-1	-	CASTILAGFFSSYNEQFF	TGTGCCAGCACCATCCTTGCCGGATTCTTTAGCTCCTACAATGAGCAGTTCTTC
-	TRBV6-5	TRBJ1-6	-	CASSYFSSYNSPLHF	TGTGCCAGCAGTTATTTCAGCTCCTATAATTCACCCCTCCACTTT
few	TRBV12-3/TRBV12-4	TRBJ2-1	TRBD2	CASSSGTSGRASYNEQFF	TGTGCCAGCAGCTCCGGGACTAGCGGGAGAGCATCCTACAATGAGCAGTTCTTC
-	TRBV6-1	TRBJ2-5	TRBD2	CASSLTSVGETQYF	TGTGCCAGCAGTCTCACTAGCGTCGGAGAGACCCAGTACTTC
few	TRBV12-3/TRBV12-4	TRBJ1-1	-	CASSLFQGRRATEAFF	TGTGCCAGCAGTTTATTTCAGGGTCGGAGAGCGACTGAAGCTTTCTTT
-	TRBV28	TRBJ2-1	-	CASRVSGRNNEQFF	TGTGCCAGCAGGGTGTCAGGTCGAAACAATGAGCAGTTCTTC
-	TRBV20-1	TRBJ2-5	-	CSARASGVAETQYF	TGCAGTGCTAGAGCTTCGGGAGTCGCGGAGACCCAGTACTTC
-	TRBV25-1	TRBJ2-3	TRBD2	CASSGLATSTDTQYF	TGTGCCAGCAGTGGACTAGCGACTAGCACAGATACGCAGTATTTT
-	TRBV27	TRBJ1-2	-	CASSLTLTNYGYTF	TGTGCCAGCAGTTTGACCCTGACTAACTATGGCTACACCTTC
-	TRBV11-2	TRBJ2-7	TRBD1	CASSPVLWTGNYEQYF	TGTGCCAGCAGCCCAGTACTCTGGACAGGGAATTACGAGCAGTACTTC
many	TRBV7-2	TRBJ1-5	TRBD1	CASSGTGGNQPQHF	TGTGCCAGCAGCGGGACAGGGGGGAATCAGCCCCAGCATTTT
many	TRBV12-3/TRBV12-4	TRBJ1-5	-	CASSLGTRALNQPQHF	TGTGCCAGCAGTTTAGGAACAAGGGCCCTGAATCAGCCCCAGCATTTT
once	TRBV24-1	TRBJ1-3	-	CATILTQTSGNTIYF	TGTGCCACCATCCTTACACAGACCTCTGGAAACACCATATATTTT
few	TRBV10-3	TRBJ2-2	-	CAISEYQQTGELFF	TGTGCCATCAGTGAGTACCAGCAAACCGGGGAGCTGTTTTTT
-	TRBV28	TRBJ2-7	TRBD2	CASGSQGLAGYSYEQYF	TGTGCCAGCGGTAGTCAGGGACTAGCGGGATACTCCTACGAGCAGTACTTC
-	TRBV6-6	TRBJ1-5	-	CASTRDQSNQPQHF	TGTGCCAGCACCAGAGATCAGAGCAATCAGCCCCAGCATTTT
-	TRBV6-2/TRBV6-3	TRBJ2-7	TRBD1	CASSRPGQGPYEQYF	TGTGCCAGCAGTCGTCCGGGACAGGGACCCTACGAGCAGTACTTC
-	TRBV19	TRBJ2-3	-	CATTTMADPWSSTQYF	TGTGCCACCACTACTATGGCCGACCCCTGGTCTAGTACGCAGTATTTT
-	TRBV5-1	TRBJ1-5	-	CASSPEGNSYQPQHF	TGCGCCAGCAGCCCCGAGGGTAATTCCTATCAGCCCCAGCATTTT
-	TRBV19	TRBJ2-2	TRBD1	CASSPGQGSSTGELFF	TGTGCCAGTAGTCCAGGACAGGGTTCGAGCACCGGGGAGCTGTTTTTT
-	TRBV6-6	TRBJ2-7	TRBD2	CASSYSITLGTSASYEQYF	TGTGCCAGCAGTTACTCGATTACTTTGGGCACTAGCGCTTCCTACGAGCAGTACTTC
few	TRBV12-3/TRBV12-4	TRBJ2-3	-	CASTGRVDTQYF	TGTGCCAGCACCGGACGGGTAGATACGCAGTATTTT
-	TRBV20-1	TRBJ2-5	-	CSARETGLQETQYF	TGCAGTGCTAGAGAGACAGGACTACAAGAGACCCAGTACTTC
few	TRBV2	TRBJ2-2	TRBD1	CASRIQGATGELFF	TGTGCCAGCAGGATACAGGGGGCGACCGGGGAGCTGTTTTTT
many	TRBV7-2	TRBJ1-2	-	CASSQDRSSGYTF	TGTGCCAGCAGTCAAGACAGGAGCAGCGGCTACACCTTC
-	TRBV20-1	TRBJ2-1	-	CSAIIDGTYNEQFF	TGCAGTGCCATAATTGACGGAACCTACAATGAGCAGTTCTTC
-	TRBV2	TRBJ2-7	-	CASRVGPQGSYEQYF	TGTGCCAGCAGGGTGGGACCTCAGGGCTCCTACGAGCAGTACTTC
-	TRBV28	TRBJ2-3	-	CASSFWAGGGEREIGDTQYF	TGTGCCAGCAGTTTCTGGGCAGGGGGTGGTGAGCGGGAGATAGGAGATACGCAGTATTTT
many	TRBV7-2	TRBJ1-1	-	CASSLSVMNTEAFF	TGTGCCAGCAGCTTATCCGTTATGAACACTGAAGCTTTCTTT
-	TRBV9	TRBJ1-1	-	CASSPLGGRGEAFF	TGTGCCAGCAGCCCCTTGGGGGGTAGAGGTGAAGCTTTCTTT
-	TRBV4-3	TRBJ1-3	-	CASSRGGGSGNTIYF	TGCGCCAGCAGCAGGGGGGGAGGCTCTGGAAACACCATATATTTT
-	TRBV18	TRBJ2-3	TRBD1	CASSPRDRGTDTQYF	TGTGCCAGCTCACCACGGGACAGGGGCACAGATACGCAGTATTTT
-	TRBV5-1	TRBJ1-6	-	CASSFEWPAYNSPLHF	TGCGCCAGCAGTTTCGAATGGCCAGCCTATAATTCACCCCTCCACTTT
few	TRBV7-9	TRBJ1-1	TRBD1	CASSLGTGDDEAFF	TGTGCCAGCAGCTTGGGGACAGGAGACGACGAAGCTTTCTTT
-	TRBV7-4	TRBJ2-1	-	CASSDTEQFF	TGTGCCAGCAGCGATACAGAGCAGTTCTTC
-	TRBV6-2/TRBV6-3	TRBJ2-4	TRBD2	CASSPHSGRGAKNIQYF	TGTGCCAGCAGCCCCCATAGCGGGAGGGGTGCCAAAAACATTCAGTACTTC
-	TRBV19	TRBJ2-5	TRBD1	CATGQGARETQYF	TGTGCCACCGGACAGGGGGCGAGGGAGACCCAGTACTTC
-	TRBV7-2	TRBJ2-7	TRBD2	CASSPSPGLALEQYF	TGTGCCAGCAGCCCCAGCCCGGGACTAGCTCTTGAGCAGTACTTC
-	TRBV4-1	TRBJ1-6	-	CASSQEPGSPLHF	TGCGCCAGCAGCCAAGAACCGGGTTCACCCCTCCACTTT
-	TRBV11-2	TRBJ2-5	TRBD2	CASSLEPGLAGTQYF	TGTGCCAGCAGCTTAGAACCGGGACTAGCGGGGACCCAGTACTTC
-	TRBV18	TRBJ1-1	-	CASSPLQGYTEAFF	TGTGCCAGCTCACCACTCCAGGGGTACACTGAAGCTTTCTTT
-	TRBV7-2	TRBJ2-2	-	CASSLALVPGELFF	TGTGCCAGCAGCTTAGCTCTAGTACCCGGGGAGCTGTTTTTT
once	TRBV27	TRBJ1-2	-	CASSSLGAGRQDGYTF	TGTGCCAGCAGTTCATTAGGGGCAGGGAGGCAGGATGGCTACACCTTC
-	TRBV27	TRBJ1-2	TRBD1	CASSSTRGDRGLYGYTF	TGTGCCAGCAGTTCTACACGGGGGGACAGAGGCCTATATGGCTACACCTTC
few	TRBV7-8	TRBJ2-6	-	CASSPDEGALAGANVLTF	TGTGCCAGCAGCCCAGACGAAGGGGCACTGGCTGGGGCCAACGTCCTGACTTTC
-	TRBV6-6	TRBJ2-7	TRBD1	CASTRTAGGYEQYF	TGTGCCAGCACCAGAACGGCAGGGGGCTACGAGCAGTACTTC
-	TRBV6-5	TRBJ1-1	-	CASSYGGFTEAFF	TGTGCCAGCAGTTACGGTGGATTCACTGAAGCTTTCTTT
-	TRBV19	TRBJ1-3	-	CASSITPAGNTIYF	TGTGCCAGTAGTATCACCCCCGCGGGAAACACCATATATTTT
-	TRBV27	TRBJ1-1	-	CASYDSELEAFF	TGTGCCAGTTATGACAGCGAGCTTGAAGCTTTCTTT
-	TRBV27	TRBJ2-1	TRBD2	CASSLAGADNEQFF	TGTGCCAGCAGTTTAGCGGGAGCGGACAATGAGCAGTTCTTC
many	TRBV7-2	TRBJ1-5	-	CASSPTGRNQPQHF	TGTGCCAGCAGCCCCACAGGACGCAATCAGCCCCAGCATTTT
-	TRBV12-3/TRBV12-4	TRBJ1-6	-	CASSFQNSPLHF	TGTGCCAGCAGTTTTCAGAATTCACCCCTCCACTTT
-	TRBV7-9	TRBJ1-1	-	CASSLEVSLFFGAEAFF	TGTGCCAGCAGCTTAGAGGTGTCCTTATTCTTTGGGGCTGAAGCTTTCTTT
-	TRBV12-3/TRBV12-4	TRBJ1-5	TRBD1	CASNPPGGQPQHF	TGTGCCAGCAACCCGCCAGGGGGTCAGCCCCAGCATTTT
-	TRBV12-3/TRBV12-4	TRBJ2-7	TRBD2	CASRRGSGSYYEQYF	TGTGCCAGCAGAAGAGGGAGCGGGAGTTATTACGAGCAGTACTTC
-	TRBV18	TRBJ2-3	TRBD2	CASSPGLVDSDTQYF	TGTGCCAGCTCCCCGGGACTAGTTGATTCAGATACGCAGTATTTT
-	TRBV28	TRBJ2-3	TRBD2	CASSFPLGLAGVSTDTQYF	TGTGCCAGCAGTTTCCCGTTGGGACTAGCGGGAGTGAGCACAGATACGCAGTATTTT
-	TRBV7-2	TRBJ1-3	-	CASSFVSGGRAGNTIYF	TGTGCCAGCAGCTTCGTCTCGGGGGGTCGGGCTGGAAACACCATATATTTT